The rows below give T cell receptor beta chains drawn from one sample of a study of shared clonotypes between healthy human individuals. TCRdb's table, derived via immunoSEQ multiplex PCR, lists solely in-frame clones and lacks some. The table shows 2.5 million or so clones, with around 94% occurring only once. Sequencing input: naive CD4+ T cells sorted from blood. These TCRs come from a young man in good health. CDR3s include the opening cysteine and the closing phenylalanine or tryptophan. The order of the fields is clone size, V gene, J gene, D gene, CDR3 protein, CDR3 DNA. D genes are given only for firm matches. Expanded clones are given a class, and other clones once, few, many or no size at all.

.	TRBV5-4	TRBJ2-5	.	CASSLSMIQETQYF	TGTGCCAGCAGCTTGAGTATGATCCAAGAGACCCAGTACTTC
.	TRBV19	TRBJ1-1	.	CASSIEGTEAFF	TGTGCCAGTAGTATTGAAGGGACTGAAGCTTTCTTT
.	TRBV6-5	TRBJ2-7	TRBD1	CASSSPQGASYEQYF	TGTGCCAGCAGTTCACCCCAGGGGGCATCCTACGAGCAGTACTTC
.	TRBV19	TRBJ1-2	.	CASSIDHAIPRGGYTF	TGTGCCAGTAGTATAGACCACGCAATTCCAAGGGGAGGCTACACCTTC
.	TRBV4-3	TRBJ2-2	.	CASSQEPSTGELFF	TGCGCCAGCAGCCAAGAACCCAGCACCGGGGAGCTGTTTTTT
.	TRBV10-3	TRBJ2-3	.	CAISERQSSTDTQYF	TGTGCCATCAGTGAACGACAGTCTAGCACAGATACGCAGTATTTT
.	TRBV28	TRBJ2-7	TRBD2	CASSLGTSGGAYEQYF	TGTGCCAGCAGTCTCGGGACTAGCGGGGGGGCGTACGAGCAGTACTTC
.	TRBV5-1	TRBJ1-1	.	CASSRTDTNTEAFF	TGCGCCAGCAGCCGCACGGACACTAACACTGAAGCTTTCTTT
.	TRBV5-5	TRBJ1-1	.	CASSLVFGVQGTEAFF	TGTGCCAGCAGCTTGGTCTTCGGCGTGCAGGGCACTGAAGCTTTCTTT
.	TRBV6-5	TRBJ1-4	.	CASSYSYGEKLFF	TGTGCCAGCAGTTACTCGTACGGGGAAAAACTGTTTTTT
once	TRBV10-3	TRBJ2-3	.	CAIKAAAILTDTQYF	TGTGCCATCAAGGCGGCCGCGATTCTCACAGATACGCAGTATTTT
.	TRBV10-1	TRBJ2-5	.	CASSDGPAETQYF	TGCGCCAGCAGTGATGGCCCGGCGGAGACCCAGTACTTC
.	TRBV28	TRBJ2-5	.	CASSSTGRYQETQYF	TGTGCCAGCAGTTCGACAGGGAGGTACCAAGAGACCCAGTACTTC
.	TRBV7-8	TRBJ2-5	.	CASSLGLSETQYF	TGTGCCAGCTCATTGGGACTTTCAGAGACCCAGTACTTC
.	TRBV6-1	TRBJ1-1	.	CASHNTPGLNTEAFF	TGTGCCAGCCATAATACGCCGGGACTGAACACTGAAGCTTTCTTT
.	TRBV28	TRBJ2-2	TRBD2	CASRAGGGTGELFF	TGTGCCAGCCGAGCGGGGGGAGGGACCGGGGAGCTGTTTTTT
.	TRBV7-2	TRBJ2-5	.	CASSLATGRGETQYF	TGTGCCAGCAGCTTAGCTACGGGGCGAGGAGAGACCCAGTACTTC
.	TRBV5-6	TRBJ1-5	.	CASSHFWRQESNQPQHF	TGTGCCAGCAGCCACTTTTGGCGACAGGAAAGCAATCAGCCCCAGCATTTT
once	TRBV29-1	TRBJ2-3	.	CSVEGPGRGADTQYF	TGCAGCGTTGAAGGCCCCGGACGAGGGGCAGATACGCAGTATTTT
.	TRBV9	TRBJ2-3	.	CASSVVGSTTDTQYF	TGTGCCAGCAGCGTAGTGGGAAGTACCACAGATACGCAGTATTTT
.	TRBV2	TRBJ2-5	.	CASTSIEQGETQYF	TGTGCCAGCACCAGTATTGAACAGGGTGAGACCCAGTACTTC
.	TRBV18	TRBJ2-1	.	CASSLYLNNEQFF	TGTGCCAGCTCCCTGTACCTGAACAATGAGCAGTTCTTC
.	TRBV13	TRBJ2-7	TRBD1	CASSFRDRLVGEQYF	TGTGCCAGCAGCTTCCGGGACAGGCTTGTGGGCGAGCAGTACTTC
few	TRBV7-2	TRBJ1-2	.	CASSLEQSYYGYTF	TGTGCCAGCAGCTTAGAACAGAGCTACTATGGCTACACCTTC
.	TRBV5-6	TRBJ2-7	.	CASSLSGRYLSSYEQYF	TGTGCCAGCAGCTTATCAGGGCGATACCTTAGCTCCTACGAGCAGTACTTC
.	TRBV6-6	TRBJ1-6	TRBD1	CASSSQGPLHF	TGTGCCAGCAGTTCACAGGGGCCCCTCCACTTT
.	TRBV9	TRBJ2-1	.	CASSVLAHTTEQFF	TGTGCCAGCAGCGTTCTAGCTCACACCACTGAGCAGTTCTTC
.	TRBV10-3	TRBJ2-7	.	CAISESLYEQYF	TGTGCCATCAGTGAGTCGTTATACGAGCAGTACTTC
.	TRBV5-4	TRBJ2-6	TRBD2	CAIPMGGSHNSGANVLTF	TGTGCCATCCCAATGGGGGGGTCTCATAACTCTGGGGCCAACGTCCTGACTTTC
.	TRBV5-4	TRBJ2-5	TRBD1	CASSHAGTGVFGETQYF	TGTGCCAGCAGTCACGCCGGGACAGGGGTTTTCGGGGAGACCCAGTACTTC
.	TRBV7-2	TRBJ2-3	.	CASSLVRNTQYF	TGTGCCAGCAGCTTAGTGAGGAATACGCAGTATTTT
.	TRBV6-1	TRBJ1-1	TRBD1	CASSESGGGTEAFF	TGTGCCAGCAGTGAATCAGGGGGAGGCACTGAAGCTTTCTTT
.	TRBV30	TRBJ2-1	.	CAWWTPNEQFF	TGTGCCTGGTGGACCCCCAATGAGCAGTTCTTC
.	TRBV2	TRBJ1-5	TRBD1	CASRTGGEGQPQHF	TGTGCCAGCAGAACAGGGGGCGAAGGCCAGCCCCAGCATTTT
.	TRBV30	TRBJ1-1	.	CAWSVLNQGVEAFF	TGTGCCTGGAGTGTACTTAACCAGGGAGTCGAAGCTTTCTTT
.	TRBV11-2	TRBJ2-6	TRBD1	CASSLRGPGANVLTF	TGTGCCAGCAGCTTAAGGGGGCCTGGGGCCAACGTCCTGACTTTC
.	TRBV5-1	TRBJ1-4	.	CASSLAGPLGEKLFF	TGCGCCAGCAGCTTGGCGGGACCCCTAGGTGAAAAACTGTTTTTT